This T cell receptor beta chain was recorded in a study of regulatory T cells in long-lasting Graves disease. Libraries of TCR beta came from iRepertoire HTBI primers plus Arm-PCR of CDR3 regions. One entry per CDR3 protein results from TCRdb running MiXCR on the multiplex PCR reads. This table has roughly 500,000 distinct CDR3 sequences, approximately 12% appearing once. There are many counts of this clonotype. Time point given: newly diagnosed GD, antithyroid drugs for less than 3 months. Following extraction of RNA from PBMCs, that RNA was used to make the TCR library. This same sample was also taken into another study, of T cells in Graves' hyperthyroidism and ophthalmopathy.

Specimen: peripheral blood mononuclear cells (PBMCs), collected at new diagnosis, from a patient treated with antithyroid drugs. The receptor comes from a woman aged 25 to 39 with Graves disease.

The CDR3 loop reads CASSPLKTGVEEKLFF. In DNA, the CDR3 is TGTGCCAGCAGTCCGCTTAAGACAGGGGTGGAGGAAAAACTGTTTTTT. The rearrangement joins TRBV12-3 or TRBV12-4 to TRBJ1-4; 8 bases line up with TRBD1. Losses at the gene ends were 5 bases for V and 8 bases for J; bases not matched to a gene: 13. The CDR3 is 16 residues long.